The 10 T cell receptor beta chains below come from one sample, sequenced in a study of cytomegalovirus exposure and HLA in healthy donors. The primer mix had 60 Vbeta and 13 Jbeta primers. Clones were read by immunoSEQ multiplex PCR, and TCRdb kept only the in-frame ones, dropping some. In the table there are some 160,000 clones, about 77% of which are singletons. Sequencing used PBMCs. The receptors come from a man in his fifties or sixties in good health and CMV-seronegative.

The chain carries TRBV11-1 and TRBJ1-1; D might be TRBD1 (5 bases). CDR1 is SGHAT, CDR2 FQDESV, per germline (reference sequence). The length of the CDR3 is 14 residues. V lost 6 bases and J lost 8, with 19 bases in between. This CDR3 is CASSLRAYSPEAFF. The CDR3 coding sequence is TGTGCCAGCAGTCTCAGGGCCTACAGCCCCGAAGCTTTCTTT.

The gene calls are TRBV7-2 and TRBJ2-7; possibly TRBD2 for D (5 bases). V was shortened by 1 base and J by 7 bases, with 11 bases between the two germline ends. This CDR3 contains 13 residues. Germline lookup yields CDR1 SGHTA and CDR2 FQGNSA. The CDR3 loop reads CASSLENSGEQYF. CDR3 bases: TGTGCCAGCAGCTTAGAAAATTCGGGGGAGCAGTACTTC.

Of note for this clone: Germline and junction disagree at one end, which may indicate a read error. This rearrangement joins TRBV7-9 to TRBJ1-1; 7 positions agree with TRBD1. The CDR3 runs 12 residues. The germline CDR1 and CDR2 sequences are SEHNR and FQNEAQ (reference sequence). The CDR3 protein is CSSSSEGAQAFF. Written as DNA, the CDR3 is TGTTCCAGCAGTTCGGAGGGGGCACAAGCTTTCTTT.

The CDR3 here is CASSQRMRTSGSYNEQFF. The DNA for the CDR3 is TGTGCCAGCAGCCAAAGAATGCGGACTAGCGGGAGCTACAATGAGCAGTTCTTC. The rearrangement uses TRBV4-2 and TRBJ2-1; TRBD2 agrees at 13 bases. V shed 2 bases, J shed 3 bases, and the junction held 7 bases outside the gene matches. The CDR3 extends over 18 amino acids. Germline assignment: CDR1 LGHNA and CDR2 YNFKEQ.

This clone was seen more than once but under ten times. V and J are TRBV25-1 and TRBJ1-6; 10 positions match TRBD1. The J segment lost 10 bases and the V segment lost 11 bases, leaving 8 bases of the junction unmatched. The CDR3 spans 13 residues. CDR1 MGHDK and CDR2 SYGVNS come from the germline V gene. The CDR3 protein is CASSGQGYSPLHF. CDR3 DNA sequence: TGTGCCTCTTCGGGACAGGGGTACTCACCCCTCCACTTT.

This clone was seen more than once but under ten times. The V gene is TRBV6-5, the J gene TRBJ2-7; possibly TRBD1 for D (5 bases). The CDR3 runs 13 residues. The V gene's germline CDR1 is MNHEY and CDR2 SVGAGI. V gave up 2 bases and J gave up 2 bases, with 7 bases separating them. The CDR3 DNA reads TGTGCCAGCAGTTACGGGGCAGCCTACGAGCAGTACTTC. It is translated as CASSYGAAYEQYF.

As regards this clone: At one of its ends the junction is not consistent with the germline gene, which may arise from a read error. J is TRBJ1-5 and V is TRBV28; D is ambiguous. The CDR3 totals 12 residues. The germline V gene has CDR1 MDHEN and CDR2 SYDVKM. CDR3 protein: CASRVLNQPQNF. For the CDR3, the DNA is TGTGCCAGCAGAGTACTAAATCAGCCCCAGAATTTT.

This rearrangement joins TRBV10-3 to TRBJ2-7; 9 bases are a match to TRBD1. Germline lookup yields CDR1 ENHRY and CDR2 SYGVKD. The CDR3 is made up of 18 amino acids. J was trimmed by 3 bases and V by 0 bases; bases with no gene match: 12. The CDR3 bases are TGTGCCATCAGTGAGTCCTTCTTAAAGGACAGGGGAGGCTACGAGCAGTACTTC. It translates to CAISESFLKDRGGYEQYF.

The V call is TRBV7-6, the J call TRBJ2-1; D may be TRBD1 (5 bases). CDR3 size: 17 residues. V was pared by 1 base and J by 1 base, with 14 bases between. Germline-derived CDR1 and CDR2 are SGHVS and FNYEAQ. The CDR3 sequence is CASSLGAGKSSYNEQFF. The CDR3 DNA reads TGTGCCAGCAGCTTAGGGGCAGGGAAGTCATCCTACAATGAGCAGTTCTTC.

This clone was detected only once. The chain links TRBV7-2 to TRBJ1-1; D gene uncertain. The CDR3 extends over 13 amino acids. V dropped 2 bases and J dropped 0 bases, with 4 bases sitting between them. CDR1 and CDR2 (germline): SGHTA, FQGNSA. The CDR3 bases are TGTGCCAGCAGCTTAACGGTGAACACTGAAGCTTTCTTT. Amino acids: CASSLTVNTEAFF.